Listed here is a single TCR beta chain. The CDR3 runs to 16 residues. Germline V lookup: CDR1 LNHNV, CDR2 YYDKDF (reference sequence). V was pared by 6 bases and J by 0 bases, with 7 bases of the junction left unmatched. Every patient was affected by relapse after autologous stem cell transplantation, while exposure to brentuximab vedotin was not uniform. Isolation of CD8+ T cells from thawed PBMCs used magnetic negative selection. TCRdb's copy holds only in-frame clones and misses some; the assay was immunoSEQ multiplex PCR. The repertoire holds a few thousand clones, with just over 70% as singletons. This specimen comes from a study of PD-1 blockade in classical Hodgkin lymphoma. As for the study in general: Patients got intravenous nivolumab 3 mg/kg every 2 weeks.

The sequence derives from a human donor with classical Hodgkin lymphoma. This chain connects TRBV15 to TRBJ2-1; the match to TRBD1 covers 8 bases. Sequenced material: CD8+ T cells from blood, taken at baseline. CDR3 sequence reads: CATSFRTGSSYNEQFF. In DNA form, the CDR3 reads TGTGCCACCAGTTTCCGGACAGGGAGCTCCTACAATGAGCAGTTCTTC.